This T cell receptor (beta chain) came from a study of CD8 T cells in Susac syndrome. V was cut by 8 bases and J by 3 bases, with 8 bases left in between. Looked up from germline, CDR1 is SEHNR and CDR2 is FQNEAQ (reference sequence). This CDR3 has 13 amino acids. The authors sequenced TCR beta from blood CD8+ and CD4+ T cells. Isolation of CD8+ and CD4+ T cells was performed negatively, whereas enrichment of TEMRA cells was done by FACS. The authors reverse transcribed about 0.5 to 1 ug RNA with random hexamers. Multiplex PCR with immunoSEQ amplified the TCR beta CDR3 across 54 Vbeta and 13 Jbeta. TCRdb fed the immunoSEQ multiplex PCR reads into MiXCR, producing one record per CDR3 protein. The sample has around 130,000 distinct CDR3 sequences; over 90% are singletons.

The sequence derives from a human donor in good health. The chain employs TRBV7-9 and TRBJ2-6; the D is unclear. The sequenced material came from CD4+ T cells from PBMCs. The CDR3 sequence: CASYSFGANVLTF. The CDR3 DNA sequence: TGTGCCAGCTATTCCTTTGGGGCCAACGTCCTGACTTTC.